The rows below give T cell receptor beta chains drawn from one sample of a study of blood T cell repertoires in COVID-19. Method: immunoSEQ multiplex PCR; TCRdb's copy keeps in-frame clones and lacks some. The sample shows about 270,000 clones, roughly 82% of them seen only once. Material for sequencing was peripheral blood. All receptors derive from a woman of 80 years or more with COVID-19, enrolled during active disease. Each CDR3 is given with its conserved first and last residue. Size is omitted from some rows. Given values are once, few, many or a class for expanded clones.

cdr3_aa clone_size cdr3_length j_call v_call
CASRRWDTQYF NA 11 TRBJ2-3 TRBV6-5
CASSFAGTGNTEAFF NA 15 TRBJ1-1 TRBV12-1
CASSQGDRGPNQPQHF once 16 TRBJ1-5 TRBV3-1/TRBV3-2
CASSLQGDGEKLFF NA 14 TRBJ1-4 TRBV5-1
CASSLDRGSSREKLFF NA 16 TRBJ1-4 TRBV5-6
CASTTGTVNTEAFF NA 14 TRBJ1-1 TRBV28
CASSPGQKSPLHF NA 13 TRBJ1-6 TRBV7-9
CASTSIGTGIPETQYF NA 16 TRBJ2-5 TRBV19
CASSFSVAGDRIEAFF few 16 TRBJ1-1 TRBV7-9
CASSLIVSSGNTIYF few 15 TRBJ1-3 TRBV28
CASSQVGQGARAFF few 14 TRBJ1-1 TRBV3-1/TRBV3-2
CADGGSGGPTTSYNEQFF NA 18 TRBJ2-1 TRBV7-3
CASSRDRVSGNTIYF NA 15 TRBJ1-3 TRBV19
CASSWSGSGTSLANVLTF NA 18 TRBJ2-6 TRBV11-2
CASSLVLAGETDTQYF NA 16 TRBJ2-3 TRBV7-9
CASSFSLAYEQYF NA 13 TRBJ2-7 TRBV5-1
CAWSRGSNQPQHF NA 13 TRBJ1-5 TRBV30
CASSPQSSEQYF NA 12 TRBJ2-7 TRBV5-1
CASSSPNQPQHF NA 12 TRBJ1-5 TRBV6-2/TRBV6-3
CASGDRGSYGGQPQHF NA 16 TRBJ1-5 TRBV6-6
CASLGTSGGPLTDTQYF NA 17 TRBJ2-3 TRBV7-2
CASTIQNEKLFF NA 12 TRBJ1-4 TRBV28
CASSYSRQVEAFF few 13 TRBJ1-1 TRBV6-5
CASSFREANEKLFF NA 14 TRBJ1-4 TRBV5-5
CASSQAYTSGGAWTDTQYF NA 19 TRBJ2-3 TRBV4-3
CASSLWAAGGEQYF NA 14 TRBJ2-7 TRBV7-8
CASTGTGGDSYNEQFF NA 16 TRBJ2-1 TRBV28
CASRSGTGVSAGELFF NA 16 TRBJ2-2 TRBV5-1
CASSLTGTAGNTIYF NA 15 TRBJ1-3 TRBV7-2
CASSPRGTNEKLFF NA 14 TRBJ1-4 TRBV9